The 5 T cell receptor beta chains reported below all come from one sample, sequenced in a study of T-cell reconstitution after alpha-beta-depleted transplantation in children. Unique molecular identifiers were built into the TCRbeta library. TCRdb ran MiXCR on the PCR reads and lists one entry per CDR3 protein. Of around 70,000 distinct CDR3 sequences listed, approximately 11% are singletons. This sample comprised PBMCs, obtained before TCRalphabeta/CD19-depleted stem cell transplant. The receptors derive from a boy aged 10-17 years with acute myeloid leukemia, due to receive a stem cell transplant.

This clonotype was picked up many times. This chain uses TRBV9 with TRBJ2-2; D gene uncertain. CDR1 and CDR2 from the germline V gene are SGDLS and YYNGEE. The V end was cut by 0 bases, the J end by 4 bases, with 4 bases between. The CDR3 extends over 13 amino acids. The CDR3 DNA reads TGTGCCAGCAGCGTAGGTCTCACCGGGGAGCTGTTTTTT. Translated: CASSVGLTGELFF.

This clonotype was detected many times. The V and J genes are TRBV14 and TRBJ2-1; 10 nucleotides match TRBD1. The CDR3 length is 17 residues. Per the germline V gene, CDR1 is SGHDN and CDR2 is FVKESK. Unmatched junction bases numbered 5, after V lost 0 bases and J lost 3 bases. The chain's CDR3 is CASSQDLGTGVYNEQFF. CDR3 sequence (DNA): TGTGCCAGCAGCCAAGATTTGGGGACAGGGGTCTACAATGAGCAGTTCTTC.

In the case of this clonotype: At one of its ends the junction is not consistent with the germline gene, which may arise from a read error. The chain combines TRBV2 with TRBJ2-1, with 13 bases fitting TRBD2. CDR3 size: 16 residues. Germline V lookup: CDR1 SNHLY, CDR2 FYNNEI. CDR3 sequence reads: CDSRQLTSGGGNEQFF. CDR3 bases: TGTGACAGCAGACAGCTCACTAGCGGGGGGGGCAATGAGCAGTTCTTC. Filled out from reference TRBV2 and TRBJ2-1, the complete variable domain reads EPEVTQTPSHQVTQMGQEVILRCVPISNHLYFYWYRQILGQKVEFLVSFYNNEISEKSEIFDDQFSVERPDGSNFTLKIRSTKLEDSAMYFCDSRQLTSGGGNEQFFGPGTRLTVL.

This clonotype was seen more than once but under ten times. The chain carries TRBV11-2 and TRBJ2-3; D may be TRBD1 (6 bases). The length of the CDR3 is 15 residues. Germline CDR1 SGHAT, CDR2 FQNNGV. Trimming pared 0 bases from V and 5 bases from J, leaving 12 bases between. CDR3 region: CASSLEPRGIDTQYF. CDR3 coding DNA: TGTGCCAGCAGCTTAGAACCCAGGGGAATAGATACGCAGTATTTT.

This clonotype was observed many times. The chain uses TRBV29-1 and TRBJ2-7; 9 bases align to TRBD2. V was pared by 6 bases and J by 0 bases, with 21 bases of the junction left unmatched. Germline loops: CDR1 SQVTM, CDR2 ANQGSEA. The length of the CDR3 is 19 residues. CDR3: CSVLRGPEVSSGNSYEQYF. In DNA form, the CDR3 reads TGCAGCGTCCTCCGGGGGCCCGAGGTCTCTAGCGGGAACTCCTACGAGCAGTACTTC.